This T cell receptor (beta chain) was recorded in a study of CD8 T cells in Susac syndrome. RNA totalling roughly 0.5 to 1 ug underwent reverse transcription with random hexamers. The CDR3 of TCR beta was amplified by immunoSEQ multiplex PCR across 54 Vbeta and 13 Jbeta. Each CDR3 protein gets one entry after TCRdb re-called the immunoSEQ multiplex PCR reads with MiXCR. Here the sample spans 190,000 or so distinct CDR3 sequences, about 95% being singletons. J lost 4 bases, V lost 6 bases, and 4 bases had no gene match. Germline CDR1 is DFQATT and CDR2 is SNEGSKA (reference sequence). This CDR3 region has 13 residues. The multiple sclerosis controls, all treatment-naive patients, had relapsing-remitting disease that was stable or active.

The chain couples TRBV20-1 to TRBJ1-5, with 9 nucleotides matching TRBD1. This sequence was found in a human donor with multiple sclerosis. The sequencing sample was made of CD4+ T cells from PBMCs. CDR3 loop: CSASDRGNQPQHF. CDR3 in DNA: TGCAGTGCGTCAGACAGGGGGAATCAGCCCCAGCATTTT.